This T cell receptor beta chain was documented in a study of shared clonotypes between healthy human individuals. General study points: Blood was the only sampled material, and tissue repertoires likely differ.

Assay execution proceeded at the deep level. Genomic DNA from each subset was divided evenly over several immunoSEQ plates. Sequenced by immunoSEQ multiplex PCR; TCRdb stores in-frame clones only, minus some. The table lists about 1.1 million clones, around 82% of them singletons. The CDR3 totals 15 residues. V was pared by 6 bases and J by 3 bases, with 4 bases of the junction left unmatched. Germline CDR1 is MGHDK and CDR2 is SYGVNS. The table lists this clone with a few counts. Its matching antigen is unknown. The sequence was collected from a man between 18 and 35 years old in good health. Some clones in this sample may be carry-over from other donors' samples. The sequenced sample consisted of memory CD4+ T cells from PBMCs. The subset is: CD45RA-negative fraction. This sequence joins TRBV25-1 and TRBJ2-7, with 14 bases aligning to TRBD2. CDR3: CASRGTSGGIYEQYF. The CDR3 DNA sequence: TGTGCCAGCAGGGGGACTAGCGGGGGAATCTACGAGCAGTACTTC.